The 31 T cell receptor beta chains below all came from one sample that was sequenced in a study of blood T cells in healthy people across ages. A second PCR, run for roughly 7 to 11 cycles, used a sample-barcoded 5' primer plus a J-beta primer mix. Via MiXCR, TCRdb re-called the 5' RACE reads, giving one row per CDR3 protein. The sample yields some 1.4 million distinct CDR3 sequences, about 40% seen once. Sequencing was carried out using blood. Receptor source: a woman in her late teens or twenties in good health.

This clonotype was detected a few times. The chain combines TRBV6-2 or TRBV6-3 with TRBJ2-4; D not certain. CDR1 MNHEY and CDR2 SVGEGT come from the germline V gene. Trimming left V 7 bases short and J 1 base short, with 8 bases between. CDR3 length: 13 amino acids. The CDR3: CASKSSAKNIQYF. Written as DNA, the CDR3 is TGTGCCAGCAAAAGTTCGGCCAAAAACATTCAGTACTTC.

This sequence joins TRBV5-1 and TRBJ1-5; 8 nucleotides line up with TRBD1. Looked up from germline, CDR1 is SGHRS and CDR2 is YFSETQ. CDR3 length: 17 residues. V lost 5 bases and J lost 7; bases outside the gene matches: 17. CDR3 loop: CASSYPQGGPQEQPQHF. CDR3 nucleotides: TGCGCCAGCAGTTATCCACAGGGGGGTCCACAGGAGCAGCCCCAGCATTTT.

The chain employs TRBV13 and TRBJ2-5; no reliable D call. There are 14 residues in the CDR3. Per the germline V gene, CDR1 is PRHDT and CDR2 is FYEKMQ (reference sequence). The germline V and J ends were trimmed by 4 bases and 5 bases, with 14 bases remaining between them. The DNA for the CDR3 is TGTGCCAGCAGCTCGTCGGAAGGACGGGAGACCCAGTACTTC. Translation: CASSSSEGRETQYF. The variable domain in full, completed from reference TRBV13 and TRBJ2-5, reads AAGVIQSPRHLIKEKRETATLKCYPIPRHDTVYWYQQGPGQDPQFLISFYEKMQSDKGSIPDRFSAQQFSDYHSELNMSSLELGDSALYFCASSSSEGRETQYFGPGTRLLVL.

The V call is TRBV11-2, the J call TRBJ1-6; 7 bases match TRBD1. CDR1 is SGHAT, CDR2 FQNNGV, per germline. Trimming removed 8 bases from V and 5 bases from J; junction bases left unmatched: 9. The CDR3 spans 15 residues. The CDR3 DNA is TGTGCCAGCGCCAGGGGGGAGAGGGATAATTCACCCCTCCACTTT. It translates to CASARGERDNSPLHF.

This clonotype occurred a few times. This chain uses TRBV6-2 or TRBV6-3 with TRBJ1-5; 7 bases line up with TRBD1. Unmatched junction bases numbered 3, after V lost 5 bases and J lost 2 bases. Germline V gene lookup returns CDR1 MNHEY and CDR2 SVGEGT. CDR3 length: 14 amino acids. This CDR3 is CASSVTGGNQPQHF. For the CDR3, the DNA is TGTGCCAGCAGTGTAACAGGGGGCAATCAGCCCCAGCATTTT.

The table lists this clonotype with a few counts. The genes are TRBV28 and TRBJ2-1; D remains ambiguous. In germline, CDR1 is MDHEN, CDR2 SYDVKM. Trimming pared 6 bases from V and 0 bases from J, leaving 9 bases between. The CDR3 covers 14 residues. Here the CDR3 DNA reads TGTGCCAGCAGGGATCCTAGCTCCTACAATGAGCAGTTCTTC. It encodes CASRDPSSYNEQFF.

The chain employs TRBV20-1 and TRBJ2-3, with D perhaps TRBD1 or TRBD2 (5 bases each). CDR1 is DFQATT and CDR2 is SNEGSKA in the germline V gene (reference sequence). The CDR3 totals 14 residues. The V and J ends lost 0 bases and 5 bases respectively, with 12 bases between them. This CDR3 is CSARDFRGGDTQYF. CDR3 in DNA: TGCAGTGCTAGAGATTTCCGGGGCGGAGATACGCAGTATTTT.

This clonotype has a handful of counts. The J gene is TRBJ2-7, the V gene TRBV7-2, with 14 bases matching TRBD2. This CDR3 has 14 amino acids. The junction had 3 bases not matched to a gene; V was cut back by 5 bases and J by 6 bases. Germline values: CDR1 SGHTA, CDR2 FQGNSA. The CDR3 is CASSQGLAGVEQYF. The CDR3 region has the DNA TGTGCCAGCAGCCAGGGACTAGCGGGAGTCGAGCAGTACTTC.

Remarks on this clonotype: At one of its ends the junction is not consistent with the germline gene, which may arise from a read error. The J gene is TRBJ2-1, the V gene TRBV5-1, with 10 positions matching TRBD2. The CDR3 has 14 residues. CDR1 and CDR2 from the germline V gene are SGHRS and YFSETQ. The CDR3 sequence: CATGTSALNNGQFF. The CDR3 DNA reads as TGCGCCACCGGGACTAGCGCGCTTAACAATGGGCAGTTCTTC.

J is TRBJ2-7 and V is TRBV20-1; 11 bases map to TRBD2. The CDR3 has 16 amino acids. CDR1 and CDR2 (germline): DFQATT, SNEGSKA (reference sequence). With V trimmed by 1 base and J by 7 bases, 12 bases remained unmatched. CDR3 in DNA: TGCAGTGCTAGAGGTCTGACTAGCGGGATAATAGAAGAGCAGTACTTC. The encoded protein is CSARGLTSGIIEEQYF.

This clonotype was detected a few times. The rearrangement links TRBV14 to TRBJ2-7; D unclear. The CDR3 consists of 14 residues. Germline assignment: CDR1 SGHDN and CDR2 FVKESK. V was shortened by 4 bases and J by 2 bases, with 12 bases between the two germline ends. CDR3 loop: CASSLERKAYEQYF. DNA of the CDR3: TGTGCCAGCAGCCTGGAGCGAAAGGCCTACGAGCAGTACTTC.

The CDR3 coding sequence is TGTGCCAGCGGACGGCCCCCGCCAGGGAGGGTCTACGAGCAGTACTTC. Encoded protein: CASGRPPPGRVYEQYF. The chain is built from TRBV27 and TRBJ2-7; 7 bases agree with TRBD2. The CDR3 length is 16 residues. Germline V lookup: CDR1 MNHEY, CDR2 SMNVEV (reference sequence). V lost 8 bases, J lost 3 bases, and 16 bases stayed unmatched.

The chain couples TRBV7-2 to TRBJ2-3, with 8 bases that match TRBD1. This CDR3 contains 18 residues. Per germline, CDR1 SGHTA and CDR2 FQGNSA. V lost 5 bases and J lost 5; bases outside the gene matches: 18. The CDR3 region has the DNA TGTGCCAGCAGCCCCAACAGGCCGAGGACAGGGTACCTAGATACGCAGTATTTT. It yields the protein CASSPNRPRTGYLDTQYF. Filled out from reference TRBV7-2 and TRBJ2-3, the complete variable domain reads GAGVSQSPSNKVTEKGKDVELRCDPISGHTALYWYRQSLGQGLEFLIYFQGNSAPDKSGLPSDRFSAERTGGSVSTLTIQRTQQEDSAVYLCASSPNRPRTGYLDTQYFGPGTRLTVL.

This clonotype was seen only a few times. The V call is TRBV21-1, the J call TRBJ2-7; the table calls TRBD1, which could not be checked here. TRBV21-1 is tagged as a pseudogene. CDR3 length equals 15 residues. The DNA of the CDR3 is TGTGCCAGCAGCAAAAACGGGCCCGACAGGGACGAGCAGTACTTC. Residues: CASSKNGPDRDEQYF.

This chain connects TRBV20-1 to TRBJ2-3; tentatively, D is TRBD1 (6 bases). Germline V gives CDR1 DFQATT, CDR2 SNEGSKA (reference sequence). The CDR3 has 15 amino acids. Trimming removed 5 bases from V and 0 bases from J, with 15 bases in between. CDR3 sequence: CSAPRTALSTDTQYF. CDR3 DNA sequence: TGCAGTGCTCCCAGGACAGCGCTGAGCACAGATACGCAGTATTTT.

This CDR3 is CASSPFLNTEAFF. The CDR3 DNA is TGCGCCAGCAGCCCCTTCCTGAACACTGAAGCTTTCTTT. This chain uses TRBV4-1 with TRBJ1-1, with unresolved D. Germline V gene sequence: CDR1 MGHRA, CDR2 YSYEKL. The ends were cut back, 4 bases at V and 0 bases at J, with 6 bases in the middle. The CDR3 is made up of 13 amino acids.

As regards this clonotype: This sequence may be a read error, since a much larger clone differs from it by one base. The CDR3 coding sequence is TGTGCCAGCAGTTTAGCGGGCCCGTGGAATGAGCAGTACTTC. Translation: CASSLAGPWNEQYF. The genes are TRBV27 and TRBJ2-5; a possible D gene is TRBD2 (5 bases). V was clipped by 2 bases and J by 11 bases, with 18 bases between them. This CDR3 spans 14 amino acids. CDR1 and CDR2 from the germline V gene are MNHEY and SMNVEV (reference sequence).

This clonotype was picked up a small number of times. The chain has TRBV4-2 and TRBJ2-3; the match to TRBD2 covers 12 bases. This CDR3 is 18 amino acids long. Germline V gives CDR1 LGHNA, CDR2 YNFKEQ. V was pared by 3 bases and J by 3 bases, with 10 bases of the junction left unmatched. For the CDR3, the DNA is TGTGCCAGCAGCCACACCACTAGCGGGGGGCGTGGGACAGATACGCAGTATTTT. Residues: CASSHTTSGGRGTDTQYF.

The J gene is TRBJ1-2, the V gene TRBV5-1, with 7 bases lining up with TRBD1. The V and J ends lost 4 bases and 3 bases, in that order; junction bases with no gene match: 6. The germline gives CDR1 SGHRS, CDR2 YFSETQ. This CDR3 is built from 14 residues. This CDR3 is CASSVVGQDYGYTF. CDR3 coding DNA: TGCGCCAGCAGCGTGGTCGGACAGGACTATGGCTACACCTTC.

This clonotype appeared a single time. The rearrangement joins TRBV11-1 to TRBJ1-4; 7 bases fit TRBD1. The CDR3 contains 15 residues. Germline V gives CDR1 SGHAT, CDR2 FQDESV (reference sequence). Trimming cost V 4 bases and J 3 bases; bases outside gene matches: 5. CDR3 DNA sequence: TGTGCCAGCAGCTCAAGGACAGGCTCTAATGAAAAACTGTTTTTT. Its protein is CASSSRTGSNEKLFF.

J is TRBJ2-3 and V is TRBV14, with 9 positions matching TRBD2. V lost 4 bases and J lost 0; bases outside the gene matches: 8. Per germline, CDR1 SGHDN and CDR2 FVKESK. This CDR3 contains 17 residues. CDR3 sequence: CASSPLRLAESTDTQYF. In nucleotides, the CDR3 is TGTGCCAGCAGCCCTTTGAGACTAGCGGAGAGCACAGATACGCAGTATTTT.

The J gene is TRBJ2-2, the V gene TRBV10-3; D is uncertain. Germline CDR1 reads ENHRY; CDR2 reads SYGVKD. V was shortened by 0 bases and J by 1 base, with 6 bases between the two germline ends. The CDR3 runs 15 residues. The CDR3 loop is CAISESKGNTGELFF. As DNA, the CDR3 is TGTGCCATCAGTGAGTCGAAGGGGAACACCGGGGAGCTGTTTTTT.

This clonotype was seen only a few times. V usage is TRBV25-1 and J usage is TRBJ1-5, with D possibly matching TRBD1 (6 bases). Germline CDR1 MGHDK, CDR2 SYGVNS. V was pared by 1 base and J by 2 bases, with 27 bases between. CDR3 length equals 21 residues. CDR3 sequence reads: CASSELCPGAPNGWGNQPQHF. The CDR3 DNA sequence: TGTGCCAGCAGTGAATTGTGTCCGGGGGCGCCTAATGGTTGGGGCAATCAGCCCCAGCATTTT.

Worth noting for this clonotype: Its ends do not fully match the called genes, so a read error is possible. The chain recombines TRBV18 with TRBJ2-3; D gene unclear. The CDR3 consists of 12 residues. CDR1 is KGHSH and CDR2 is LQKENI in the germline V gene. The CDR3 DNA reads TGTGCCAGCGCACCAGGTTCAGATACGCAGTATTTT. This sequence encodes CASAPGSDTQYF.

The V and J genes are TRBV5-1 and TRBJ1-5; D possibly corresponds to TRBD1 (5 bases). In germline, CDR1 is SGHRS, CDR2 YFSETQ. V was cut by 0 bases and J by 4 bases, with 11 bases left in between. The CDR3 runs to 15 residues. In nucleotides, the CDR3 is TGCGCCAGCAGCTTGGCGGGGTGGGGGAATCAGCCCCAGCATTTT. It yields the protein CASSLAGWGNQPQHF.

This clonotype has only a few counts. The rearrangement uses TRBV6-5 and TRBJ2-1, with 9 bases lining up with TRBD2. The CDR3 runs to 15 residues. Germline lookup yields CDR1 MNHEY and CDR2 SVGAGI. Trimming took 6 bases from V and 7 from J; bases not matched to a gene: 10. The CDR3 bases are TGTGCCAGCAGCAAGGGTGCTAGCGGGGCTAATGAGCAGTTCTTC. Protein product: CASSKGASGANEQFF.

The V and J genes are TRBV29-1 and TRBJ2-3; D may be TRBD1 (6 bases). Germline-derived CDR1 and CDR2 are SQVTM and ANQGSEA. V was trimmed by 7 bases and J by 2 bases, leaving 16 bases between them. The CDR3 length is 14 residues. CDR3 sequence reads: CSASGEWDTDTQYF. The CDR3, as DNA: TGCAGCGCCTCAGGGGAGTGGGACACAGATACGCAGTATTTT.

The chain is built from TRBV27 and TRBJ2-3, with TRBD2 identical over 7 bases. This CDR3 contains 15 residues. V lost 4 bases, J lost 4 bases, and 8 bases stayed unmatched. Germline V CDR1 and CDR2: MNHEY, SMNVEV (reference sequence). The CDR3 reads CASSSWEGSADTQYF. The CDR3 DNA follows: TGTGCCAGCAGTTCTTGGGAGGGGAGTGCAGATACGCAGTATTTT.

The gene calls are TRBV5-5 and TRBJ2-2, with 9 nucleotides matching TRBD1. Germline V gene sequence: CDR1 SGHKS, CDR2 YYEKEE (reference sequence). The J segment lost 0 bases and the V segment lost 4 bases, leaving 1 base of the junction unmatched. The CDR3 is 15 amino acids. The CDR3 is CASSRDRANTGELFF. The CDR3 DNA is TGTGCCAGCAGCCGGGACAGGGCGAACACCGGGGAGCTGTTTTTT.

This clonotype has a handful of counts. This chain joins TRBV28 and TRBJ1-2; 9 bases align to TRBD1. The CDR3 has 15 amino acids. V dropped 7 bases and J dropped 5; count of bases not matched to a gene: 11. Germline lookup yields CDR1 MDHEN and CDR2 SYDVKM. Here the CDR3 DNA reads TGTGCCAGCACCTTAAACAGGGGGCGATTGTATGGCTACACCTTC. This sequence encodes CASTLNRGRLYGYTF.

The V and J genes are TRBV3-1 and TRBJ1-5; D is undetermined. The length of the CDR3 is 15 residues. Germline V lookup: CDR1 LGHDT, CDR2 YNNKEL (reference sequence). Trimming removed 0 bases from V and 4 bases from J, with 10 bases in between. The CDR3 DNA reads TGTGCCAGCAGCCAAGATACAGCAGTAAATCAGCCCCAGCATTTT. It encodes CASSQDTAVNQPQHF.